Listed here are 17 T cell receptor beta chains from one sample, sequenced in a study of cytomegalovirus exposure and HLA in healthy donors. The PCR ran on 60 Vbeta and 13 Jbeta primers. Repertoires were generated with immunoSEQ multiplex PCR, while TCRdb's copy carries only in-frame clones and drops some. The sample shows about 150,000 clones, approximately 82% of them seen only once. Sequenced sample: PBMCs. The receptors come from a woman between 45 and 65 years old in good health and CMV-seropositive.

This clone was recorded a few times. The V gene is TRBV30, the J gene TRBJ1-1; a weak D match, TRBD1 (5 bases). The CDR3 length is 12 residues. The V and J ends lost 4 bases and 6 bases respectively, with 12 bases between them. The germline gives CDR1 GTSNPN, CDR2 SVGIG (reference sequence). DNA of the CDR3: TGTGCCTGGATACAGGCAGGGCCTGAAGCTTTCTTT. Translated: CAWIQAGPEAFF.

This chain joins TRBV12-5 and TRBJ1-3, with TRBD1 matching over 7 bases. The V and J ends lost 6 bases and 6 bases, in that order; junction bases with no gene match: 11. The CDR3 covers 15 residues. From germline, CDR1 is LGHNT and CDR2 FRNRAP. CDR3 sequence (DNA): TGTGCTAGTGGCCCGGGACAGACAGCTGAAAACACCATATATTTT. Amino acids: CASGPGQTAENTIYF. Full variable domain (rest looked up from reference TRBV12-5 and TRBJ1-3): DARVTQTPRHKVTEMGQEVTMRCQPILGHNTVFWYRQTMMQGLELLAYFRNRAPLDDSGMPKDRFSAEMPDATLATLKIQPSEPRDSAVYFCASGPGQTAENTIYFGEGSWLTVV.

The rearrangement links TRBV15 to TRBJ1-3; D remains unclear. V lost 3 bases and J lost 0, with 12 bases in between. Germline V gives CDR1 LNHNV, CDR2 YYDKDF (reference sequence). This CDR3 region has 16 residues. DNA for the CDR3: TGTGCCACCAGCAGGAAACTAATGAACTCTGGAAACACCATATATTTT. Residues: CATSRKLMNSGNTIYF.

Regarding this clone: Other nucleotide sequences in the sample specify the same CDR3. V usage is TRBV4-1 and J usage is TRBJ1-6, with 7 bases lining up with TRBD1. This CDR3 spans 16 amino acids. Unmatched junction bases numbered 8, after V lost 3 bases and J lost 6 bases. CDR1 is MGHRA and CDR2 is YSYEKL in the germline V gene. The CDR3 sequence: CASSHTAGTVNSPLHF. The CDR3 bases are TGCGCCAGCAGCCACACCGCCGGGACAGTTAATTCACCCCTCCACTTT.

V is TRBV7-2 and J is TRBJ1-1; TRBD1 agrees at 7 bases. V trimming: 1 base; J trimming: 7 bases; junction bases outside the gene matches: 6. Germline V gene sequence: CDR1 SGHTA, CDR2 FQGNSA. This CDR3 has 14 residues. The CDR3 DNA follows: TGTGCCAGCAGCTTAGGGGGGGACAGCCATGAAGCTTTCTTT. Amino acids: CASSLGGDSHEAFF.

In its sample, this clone was seen a few times. This chain links TRBV4-3 with TRBJ2-7; no firm D call. CDR1 and CDR2 (germline): LGHNA, YSLEER. The CDR3 spans 17 residues. The ends were cut back, 0 bases at V and 0 bases at J, with 15 bases in the middle. This chain's CDR3 is CASSQDPGSHPSYEQYF. Written as DNA, the CDR3 is TGCGCCAGCAGCCAAGATCCCGGGTCCCATCCCTCCTACGAGCAGTACTTC.

The rearrangement joins TRBV19 to TRBJ1-1; D is possibly TRBD1 (6 bases). Deletions cut 4 bases from V and 1 base from J, with 13 bases between. The V gene's germline CDR1 is LNHDA and CDR2 SQIVND (reference sequence). This CDR3 has 15 amino acids. DNA for the CDR3: TGTGCCAGTAGTACCACTAACAGGGAGAACACTGAAGCTTTCTTT. Translation: CASSTTNRENTEAFF.

CDR3: CASDRTGMNSPLHF. The CDR3 coding sequence is TGTGCCAGCGACCGGACAGGGATGAATTCACCCCTCCACTTT. The chain uses TRBV6-1 and TRBJ1-6, with 8 bases fitting TRBD1. With V trimmed by 8 bases and J by 7 bases, 7 bases remained unmatched. CDR1 is MNHNS and CDR2 is SASEGT in the germline V gene. The CDR3 runs 14 residues.

The rearrangement links TRBV7-9 to TRBJ2-7; 9 bases fit TRBD1. The V gene end was trimmed by 1 base and the J gene end by 2 bases; junction bases not matched to a gene: 6. This CDR3 is built from 16 residues. Per germline, CDR1 SEHNR and CDR2 FQNEAQ (reference sequence). In nucleotides, the CDR3 is TGTGCCAGCAGCTTAGGGCCGGGACAGGGTGCCTACGAGCAGTACTTC. Protein: CASSLGPGQGAYEQYF.

The chain has TRBV5-4 and TRBJ1-3, with D possibly being TRBD1 (6 bases). Trimming stripped 4 bases from V and 4 bases from J, with 15 bases between. The CDR3 contains 15 residues. The germline V gene encodes CDR1 SGHNT and CDR2 YYREEE (reference sequence). Here the CDR3 reads CASSPGQNSGNTIYF. The CDR3 bases are TGTGCCAGCAGCCCCGGACAGAACTCCGGAAACACCATATATTTT.

CDR3 sequence: CASSDGEFETQYF. CDR3 DNA sequence: TGTGCCAGCAGTGACGGGGAGTTTGAGACCCAGTACTTC. The chain has TRBV9 and TRBJ2-5; TRBD2 is a possible D gene (5 bases). Between the trimmed V and J ends, which lost 5 bases and 5 bases, there was a span of 13 bases. Germline CDR1 reads SGDLS; CDR2 reads YYNGEE. The CDR3 runs to 13 residues.

CDR3 protein: CASRTGTGDYEQYF. The DNA for the CDR3 is TGCGCCAGCCGGACCGGGACAGGGGACTACGAGCAGTACTTC. V and J are TRBV5-1 and TRBJ2-7, with 10 bases that match TRBD1. The CDR3 runs to 14 residues. Germline CDR1 and CDR2: SGHRS and YFSETQ. V gave up 7 bases and J gave up 3 bases; unmatched junction bases: 7. Based on the CDR3 plus reference TRBV5-1 and TRBJ2-7, the full variable domain is KAGVTQTPRYLIKTRGQQVTLSCSPISGHRSVSWYQQTPGQGLQFLFEYFSETQRNKGNFPGRFSGRQFSNSRSEMNVSTLELGDSALYLCASRTGTGDYEQYFGPGTRLTVT.

The chain has TRBV6-5 and TRBJ2-7; 10 positions agree with TRBD1. The CDR3 is 13 residues long. The V gene end was trimmed by 6 bases and the J gene end by 3 bases; junction bases not matched to a gene: 2. Germline-derived CDR1 and CDR2 are MNHEY and SVGAGI. CDR3 coding DNA: TGTGCCAGCAGCGGGACAGGGGACTACGAGCAGTACTTC. Translated: CASSGTGDYEQYF.

This clone has just a few counts. The chain joins TRBV11-2 to TRBJ1-4; D perhaps matches TRBD1 (6 bases). V lost 6 bases and J 8 bases, leaving 13 bases between the germline ends. The CDR3 loop spans 13 amino acids. The germline V gene has CDR1 SGHAT and CDR2 FQNNGV. The CDR3: CASRGRGEEKLFF. The DNA for the CDR3 is TGTGCCAGCAGGGGCAGGGGAGAGGAAAAACTGTTTTTT.

The rearrangement uses TRBV18 and TRBJ2-1, with 7 positions matching TRBD1. Germline values: CDR1 KGHSH, CDR2 LQKENI. The V and J ends lost 2 bases and 6 bases, in that order; junction bases with no gene match: 13. This CDR3 spans 17 amino acids. The CDR3 DNA reads as TGTGCCAGCTCACCATTAACAGGGGCCGTCGGTTTCAATGAGCAGTTCTTC. Its translation: CASSPLTGAVGFNEQFF.

V usage is TRBV7-9 and J usage is TRBJ2-1; D gene unclear. CDR3 length: 14 residues. Trimming shortened V by 4 bases and J by 0 bases, and 7 bases separated the two germline ends. Germline V gene lookup returns CDR1 SEHNR and CDR2 FQNEAQ (reference sequence). This chain's CDR3 is CASSSVSSYNEQFF. The DNA for the CDR3 is TGTGCCAGCAGCTCTGTGAGCTCCTACAATGAGCAGTTCTTC.

The rearrangement links TRBV4-3 to TRBJ2-2, with a tentative D call TRBD1 (5 bases). The CDR3 sequence is 14 residues long. Germline V gene sequence: CDR1 LGHNA, CDR2 YSLEER. Trimming cost V 0 bases and J 11 bases, with 13 bases left between them. The CDR3 DNA reads as TGCGCCAGCAGCCAAGATCTAGGGGTGGATGAGCTGTTTTTT. Translated: CASSQDLGVDELFF.